This T cell receptor beta chain is from a study of cytomegalovirus exposure and HLA in healthy donors. The overall study: Assignment to the Caucasian-associated ancestry cluster applied to approximately 80% of the approximately 370 genotyped donors. Findings and caveats of the study: Cytomegalovirus-associated TCR beta chains were listed, numbering roughly 150. Analysis was carried out at a later point, and it linked a missense DCLRE1C variant to TCR beta V- and J-gene trimming. A later analysis revealed that TCR association rates differed between HLA loci, peaking at DRB1 and bottoming out at HLA-C.

This clone was seen only a few times. Its target is not known. The PCR made use of 60 Vbeta and 13 Jbeta primers. Sequencing used immunoSEQ multiplex PCR; TCRdb keeps in-frame clones, though not all of them. The table lists 150,000 to 200,000 clones, around 80% of them singletons. V lost 0 bases and J lost 8, with 11 bases in between. The CDR3 covers 14 residues. CDR1 and CDR2 (germline): SGHRS, YFSETQ. The sequence derives from a young woman in good health and CMV-seronegative. V is TRBV5-1 and J is TRBJ1-4; no clear D gene. Sequenced material: PBMCs. This CDR3 is CASSLGQASEKLFF. The CDR3, as DNA: TGCGCCAGCAGCTTGGGGCAGGCTTCCGAAAAACTGTTTTTT.